This passage covers 13 T cell receptor beta chains from one sample sequenced in a study of glioma-infiltrating T cells after dendritic cell vaccination. Only in-frame clones appear in the TCRdb table, and some are missing; sequencing was by immunoSEQ multiplex PCR. The repertoire holds about 30,000 clones, with roughly nine tenths as singletons. The starting material was blood, obtained before dendritic cell vaccination. These TCRs come from a human donor with glioblastoma.

The V gene is TRBV4-1, the J gene TRBJ2-2, with 10 bases identical to TRBD2. Per germline, CDR1 MGHRA and CDR2 YSYEKL. The CDR3 is 18 residues long. J lost 0 bases, V lost 3 bases, and 7 bases had no gene match. The CDR3 DNA reads TGCGCCAGCAGCCACCCAACTAGCGGGGTTCCGAACACCGGGGAGCTGTTTTTT. This gives the protein CASSHPTSGVPNTGELFF.

About this clone: This same CDR3 is encoded by further DNA sequences in the sample. CDR3 sequence: CASSAEGWGSPLHF. The CDR3 nucleotides read TGCGCCAGCAGTGCAGAGGGTTGGGGATCACCCCTCCACTTT. V usage is TRBV4-1 and J usage is TRBJ1-6, with D uncertain. The CDR3 length is 14 residues. V lost 6 bases, J lost 10 bases, and 16 bases lay in between. Germline values: CDR1 MGHRA, CDR2 YSYEKL.

This chain connects TRBV11-3 to TRBJ2-1; tentative D call: TRBD2 (5 bases). V gave up 2 bases and J gave up 3 bases, with 11 bases separating them. The CDR3 is 15 residues long. Germline V gene lookup returns CDR1 SGHNT and CDR2 YENEEA. The CDR3 protein is CASSLTRGLYNEQFF. In DNA, the CDR3 is TGTGCCAGCAGCTTAACTCGGGGTCTCTACAATGAGCAGTTCTTC.

A few counts support this clone. For the CDR3, the DNA is TGTGCCAGCACCCTGGGACAGACGCCCAAGACCCAGTACTTC. Its translation: CASTLGQTPKTQYF. V is TRBV5-8 and J is TRBJ2-5; 7 bases fit TRBD1. CDR3 length equals 14 residues. Trimming cost V 6 bases and J 6 bases; bases outside gene matches: 11. Germline assignment: CDR1 SGHTS and CDR2 YDEGEE.

The chain recombines TRBV6-1 with TRBJ1-5; weak D call: TRBD1 (6 bases). Germline values: CDR1 MNHNS, CDR2 SASEGT. The CDR3 contains 17 residues. Trimming stripped 3 bases from V and 1 base from J, with 16 bases between. In DNA, the CDR3 is TGTGCCAGCAGTGACATACAGGGTCGGGTGAGCAATCAGCCCCAGCATTTT. It is translated as CASSDIQGRVSNQPQHF.

A note on this clone: At one of its ends the junction is not consistent with the germline gene, which may arise from a read error. The same CDR3 also results from other DNA sequences found in this sample. The CDR3 loop reads CASSEQGLNSPLHF. Written as DNA, the CDR3 is TGTGCCAGCAGTGAACAGGGCCTTAATTCCCCCCTCCACTTT. The genes are TRBV6-1 and TRBJ1-6; D is perhaps TRBD1 (5 bases). The CDR3 runs to 14 residues. Germline V gene lookup returns CDR1 MNHNS and CDR2 SASEGT.

V usage is TRBV2 and J usage is TRBJ2-7, with TRBD2 identical over 10 bases. V was clipped by 7 bases and J by 6 bases; unmatched bases: 6. This CDR3 comprises 13 residues. Germline CDR1 and CDR2: SNHLY and FYNNEI. In DNA form, the CDR3 reads TGTGCCAGCAACCTAGCGGGGGTCGGCGAGCAGTACTTC. Protein sequence: CASNLAGVGEQYF.

The chain joins TRBV5-1 to TRBJ2-3, with 7 bases lining up with TRBD1. The CDR3 contains 13 residues. J gave up 6 bases and V 5 bases, and 6 bases lay outside the gene matches. Germline CDR1 SGHRS, CDR2 YFSETQ. CDR3 coding DNA: TGCGCCAGCAGGGCCACAGGGGTGGATACGCAGTATTTT. Protein: CASRATGVDTQYF.

V is TRBV19 and J is TRBJ1-1; D is uncertain. Germline values: CDR1 LNHDA, CDR2 SQIVND (reference sequence). The CDR3 is 14 amino acids. V gave up 0 bases and J gave up 0 bases, with 5 bases separating them. The CDR3: CASSIDRVNTEAFF. The CDR3 region has the DNA TGTGCCAGTAGTATAGATCGGGTGAACACTGAAGCTTTCTTT.

The J gene is TRBJ2-5, the V gene TRBV10-3, with D perhaps TRBD1 (5 bases). Germline lookup yields CDR1 ENHRY and CDR2 SYGVKD. The CDR3 sequence is 14 residues long. V lost 10 bases and J lost 3, with 18 bases in between. The CDR3 DNA is TGTGCCACCCACCCCGACAGACTTAAAGAGACCCAGTACTTC. Amino acid sequence: CATHPDRLKETQYF.

The gene calls are TRBV6-5 and TRBJ2-3; no reliable D call. The CDR3 sequence is 14 residues long. The V end was cut by 2 bases, the J end by 4 bases, with 10 bases between. Germline CDR1 is MNHEY and CDR2 is SVGAGI. CDR3 amino acids: CASSYLGEADTQYF. CDR3 sequence (DNA): TGTGCCAGCAGTTACCTTGGTGAGGCAGATACGCAGTATTTT.

Of note for this clone: Other DNA sequences in this specimen translate into the identical CDR3. J is TRBJ1-5 and V is TRBV14; D not certain. Per the germline V gene, CDR1 is SGHDN and CDR2 is FVKESK. V lost 1 base and J lost 4, with 5 bases in between. The CDR3 covers 13 residues. The chain's CDR3 is CASSQGLNQPQHF. The CDR3, as DNA: TGTGCCAGCAGCCAAGGACTTAATCAGCCCCAGCATTTT.

The chain carries TRBV19 and TRBJ1-4; possible D gene TRBD1, 5 bases. This CDR3 region has 14 residues. Per the germline V gene, CDR1 is LNHDA and CDR2 is SQIVND (reference sequence). The ends were cut back, 7 bases at V and 4 bases at J, with 13 bases in the middle. The CDR3 region is CASKGQPYNEKLFF. Written as DNA, the CDR3 is TGTGCCAGTAAGGGGCAGCCCTATAATGAAAAACTGTTTTTT.